The 24 T cell receptor beta chains below all came from one sample that was sequenced in a study of T cells in Graves' hyperthyroidism and ophthalmopathy. What was amplified from RNA transcripts were TCR beta CDR3 regions. When the TCR CDR3 underwent first-round RT-PCR, the HTBI primer set was used. TCRdb recomputed calls from the multiplex PCR reads with MiXCR, one row per CDR3 protein. The data contain approximately 350,000 distinct CDR3 sequences, approximately 14% of them singletons. Input material: blood. These receptor sequences come from a woman in her fifties or sixties with Graves' ophthalmopathy.

There are a few counts of this clonotype. The chain employs TRBV24-1 and TRBJ2-1; 8 nucleotides match TRBD1. The germline gives CDR1 KGHDR, CDR2 SFDVKD. The CDR3 covers 19 residues. J lost 3 bases, V lost 5 bases, and 17 bases had no gene match. The chain's CDR3 is CATSVFRTGLGNLYNEQFF. CDR3 in DNA: TGTGCCACCAGTGTTTTCAGGACAGGGCTTGGGAATCTCTACAATGAGCAGTTCTTC.

The table lists this clonotype with a few counts. The CDR3 loop reads CASSISSKDTQYF. CDR3 DNA: TGTGCCAGCAGCATCTCTAGTAAAGATACGCAGTATTTT. This chain uses TRBV7-3 with TRBJ2-3, with no clear D. V was clipped by 5 bases and J by 5 bases, with 11 bases between them. Looked up from germline, CDR1 is SGHTA and CDR2 is FQGTGA. This CDR3 is 13 amino acids long.

V is TRBV3-1 and J is TRBJ2-3, with D possibly being TRBD2 (6 bases). V was trimmed by 4 bases and J by 6 bases, leaving 17 bases between them. The CDR3 sequence is 15 residues long. CDR1 is LGHDT and CDR2 is YNNKEL in the germline V gene (reference sequence). The CDR3 DNA follows: TGTGCCAGCAGCCGCTTCCGGGCGGGGTTCGATACGCAGTATTTT. Translation: CASSRFRAGFDTQYF.

This clonotype has just a few counts. This rearrangement joins TRBV7-3 to TRBJ2-1, with 10 bases lining up with TRBD2. This CDR3 region has 18 residues. Germline-derived CDR1 and CDR2 are SGHTA and FQGTGA. The trim removed 4 bases at V and 0 bases at J, leaving 9 bases unmatched. CDR3 nucleotides: TGTGCCAGCAGCTCCGAGCGGGGGGGCCCAAGCTCCTACAATGAGCAGTTCTTC. Amino acid sequence: CASSSERGGPSSYNEQFF.

This clonotype showed up just a few times. The chain joins TRBV19 to TRBJ2-2; perhaps TRBD2 as D (5 bases). The CDR3 runs to 15 residues. V was shortened by 5 bases and J by 5 bases, with 15 bases between the two germline ends. Germline lookup yields CDR1 LNHDA and CDR2 SQIVND (reference sequence). This CDR3 is CASSPASRVTGELFF. CDR3 DNA: TGTGCCAGTAGTCCCGCTAGCCGGGTGACCGGGGAGCTGTTTTTT. The full variable domain, its missing parts supplied by reference TRBV19 and TRBJ2-2, is DGGITQSPKYLFRKEGQNVTLSCEQNLNHDAMYWYRQDPGQGLRLIYYSQIVNDFQKGDIAEGYSVSREKKESFPLTVTSAQKNPTAFYLCASSPASRVTGELFFGEGSRLTVL.

There are many counts of this clonotype. Here the CDR3 DNA reads TGTGCCAGCAGTTACTCTTTATCTGGGGCCAACGTCCTGACTTTC. This gives the protein CASSYSLSGANVLTF. The gene calls are TRBV6-6 and TRBJ2-6; D gene unclear. Deletions cut 0 bases from V and 1 base from J, with 4 bases between. The CDR3 has 15 amino acids. Per germline, CDR1 MNHNY and CDR2 SVGAGI (reference sequence).

This clonotype was counted many times. CDR3 bases: TGTGCCAGCACAAGCGGGGGCTCGGCGAACACCGGGGAGCTGTTTTTT. This translates into CASTSGGSANTGELFF. This chain uses TRBV28 with TRBJ2-2, with 8 positions matching TRBD2. Germline V gives CDR1 MDHEN, CDR2 SYDVKM. The CDR3 length is 16 residues. Germline trimming cut 7 bases from V and 0 bases from J; bases unmatched to any gene: 7.

This chain joins TRBV3-1 and TRBJ1-2; unclear D gene. The germline V gene has CDR1 LGHDT and CDR2 YNNKEL (reference sequence). V was cut by 1 base and J by 11 bases, with 11 bases left in between. The CDR3 has 12 amino acids. Here the CDR3 reads CASSQVRAGYTF. The CDR3, as DNA: TGTGCCAGCAGCCAAGTGAGGGCGGGGTACACCTTC.

The V call is TRBV19, the J call TRBJ2-1, with a weak D call TRBD1 (6 bases). Germline V lookup: CDR1 LNHDA, CDR2 SQIVND (reference sequence). V lost 6 bases, J lost 4 bases, and 16 bases lay in between. The CDR3 loop spans 15 amino acids. The CDR3 spells CASRIQGTLYNEQFF. For the CDR3, the DNA is TGTGCCAGTAGGATACAGGGTACTCTATACAATGAGCAGTTCTTC.

The chain has TRBV19 and TRBJ2-7; possible D gene TRBD2, 5 bases. The CDR3 is made up of 15 amino acids. Trimming took off 3 bases at V and 0 bases at J, with 12 bases between the two ends. Germline V CDR1 and CDR2: LNHDA, SQIVND (reference sequence). CDR3 in DNA: TGTGCCAGTAGTATTAGCGACGGCAGCTCCTACGAGCAGTACTTC. Protein sequence: CASSISDGSSYEQYF.

This clonotype was seen repeatedly, ten times or more. V and J are TRBV3-1 and TRBJ1-1; D not resolved. The germline gives CDR1 LGHDT, CDR2 YNNKEL (reference sequence). The CDR3 has 15 residues. Trimming removed 1 base from V and 1 base from J, with 10 bases in between. CDR3 DNA sequence: TGTGCCAGCAGCCAAGTCATCAGGTCGAACACTGAAGCTTTCTTT. The encoded protein is CASSQVIRSNTEAFF.

The chain is built from TRBV6-5 and TRBJ2-1, with 7 bases that match TRBD2. The CDR3 contains 16 residues. The J segment lost 7 bases and the V segment lost 0 bases, leaving 9 bases of the junction unmatched. Germline V gene sequence: CDR1 MNHEY, CDR2 SVGAGI. CDR3 coding DNA: TGTGCCAGCAGTTACTCTTTCAGCGGGGTTATGAATGAGCAGTTCTTC. It specifies CASSYSFSGVMNEQFF.

The sample holds one count of this clonotype. This chain links TRBV19 with TRBJ1-5; 12 nucleotides agree with TRBD1. The germline gives CDR1 LNHDA, CDR2 SQIVND (reference sequence). The CDR3 covers 16 residues. With 3 bases clipped from V and 4 bases from J, the junction kept 4 bases outside the gene matches. CDR3 residues: CASSIRDRGPNQPQHF. CDR3 in DNA: TGTGCCAGTAGTATCCGGGACAGGGGGCCGAATCAGCCCCAGCATTTT.

The chain uses TRBV20-1 and TRBJ1-5; D is unclear. CDR1 and CDR2 (germline): DFQATT, SNEGSKA (reference sequence). V gave up 3 bases and J gave up 5 bases, with 8 bases separating them. The CDR3 is 12 amino acids. The CDR3 DNA is TGCAGTGCTAGTAGGTCCGATCAGCCCCAGCATTTT. Translating gives CSASRSDQPQHF.

The sample holds many counts of this clonotype. Here the CDR3 DNA reads TGTGCCAGCAGCTTCGGCCTAGTTCGCGAGCAGTACTTC. Translating gives CASSFGLVREQYF. The rearrangement uses TRBV11-2 and TRBJ2-7, with D unresolved. Deletions cut 3 bases from V and 6 bases from J, with 12 bases between. The CDR3 contains 13 residues. Germline CDR1 and CDR2: SGHAT and FQNNGV.

At least ten counts were recorded for this clonotype. The chain carries TRBV19 and TRBJ2-1, with 9 bases aligning to TRBD2. Trimming cost V 8 bases and J 6 bases; bases outside gene matches: 8. Germline-derived CDR1 and CDR2 are LNHDA and SQIVND (reference sequence). The CDR3 consists of 14 residues. The CDR3 coding sequence is TGTGCCAGTCAGGTAGCGGGAGTCTCCAATGAGCAGTTCTTC. Translation gives CASQVAGVSNEQFF.

This chain joins TRBV2 and TRBJ2-3, with TRBD2 as a possible D gene (5 bases). The CDR3 runs to 13 residues. The germline V gene encodes CDR1 SNHLY and CDR2 FYNNEI. Trimming took 1 base from V and 7 from J, leaving 9 bases between them. The DNA of the CDR3 is TGTGCCAGCAGTGAAGGGAGCGGTTATACGCAGTATTTT. This encodes CASSEGSGYTQYF.

The chain carries TRBV20-1 and TRBJ1-5; no clear D. In germline, CDR1 is DFQATT, CDR2 SNEGSKA (reference sequence). The CDR3 contains 14 residues. The V end lost 2 bases, the J end lost 4 bases, and 12 bases lay between the germline ends. CDR3 region: CSARSLAENQPQHF. In nucleotides, the CDR3 is TGCAGTGCTAGAAGTTTGGCAGAGAATCAGCCCCAGCATTTT.

This clonotype appeared many times. The chain recombines TRBV27 with TRBJ1-2, with TRBD1 as a possible D gene (5 bases). CDR3 length equals 15 residues. Trimming stripped 4 bases from V and 0 bases from J, with 12 bases between. Germline V gene sequence: CDR1 MNHEY, CDR2 SMNVEV (reference sequence). The CDR3 bases are TGTGCCAGCAGTTCCCCCGGCAGGGCTAACTATGGCTACACCTTC. It yields the protein CASSSPGRANYGYTF.

Ten or more counts support this clonotype. The gene calls are TRBV28 and TRBJ1-1; D is ambiguous. The CDR3 loop spans 13 amino acids. CDR1 MDHEN and CDR2 SYDVKM come from the germline V gene. Trimming took 5 bases from V and 11 from J, leaving 18 bases between them. CDR3 sequence: CASSRLDHLRAFF. The CDR3 bases are TGTGCCAGCAGTCGATTGGACCATCTCCGGGCTTTCTTT.

This clonotype was seen many times. The CDR3 reads CASGFRGDRGHFYNEQFF. The CDR3 nucleotides are TGTGCTAGTGGTTTCCGGGGGGACAGGGGGCATTTCTACAATGAGCAGTTCTTC. The genes are TRBV12-5 and TRBJ2-1; 12 positions agree with TRBD1. Unmatched junction bases numbered 9, after V lost 3 bases and J lost 3 bases. The CDR3 is 18 residues long. Germline V gene sequence: CDR1 LGHNT, CDR2 FRNRAP.

This clonotype has only a few counts. This chain uses TRBV5-1 with TRBJ2-7, with a tentative D call TRBD2 (6 bases). The CDR3 spans 14 residues. Looked up from germline, CDR1 is SGHRS and CDR2 is YFSETQ. V lost 5 bases to trimming and J lost 9 bases, with 21 bases between them. The CDR3: CASSNGGSSVVQYF. CDR3 DNA: TGCGCCAGCAGTAACGGGGGTAGCAGCGTTGTGCAGTACTTC. The whole variable domain, remainder taken from reference TRBV5-1 and TRBJ2-7, is KAGVTQTPRYLIKTRGQQVTLSCSPISGHRSVSWYQQTPGQGLQFLFEYFSETQRNKGNFPGRFSGRQFSNSRSEMNVSTLELGDSALYLCASSNGGSSVVQYFGPGTRLTVT.

As concerns this clonotype: A much more abundant neighbour one base away suggests this may be a read error. V is TRBV27 and J is TRBJ1-6, with TRBD1 matching over 8 bases. The CDR3 runs 14 residues. Germline CDR1 MNHEY, CDR2 SMNVEV (reference sequence). The CDR3 nucleotides read TGTGCCAGCAGCCGAAGGACAGGGTTTTCACCCCCCCACTTT. It yields the protein CASSRRTGFSPPHF.

This chain links TRBV15 with TRBJ2-7, with D tentatively TRBD2 (5 bases). V gave up 0 bases and J gave up 4 bases, with 7 bases separating them. Germline V gene lookup returns CDR1 LNHNV and CDR2 YYDKDF (reference sequence). This CDR3 has 13 amino acids. CDR3 in DNA: TGTGCCACCAGCAGAGAAAGGGAGTACGAGCAGTACTTC. Protein: CATSREREYEQYF. Combining the CDR3 with reference TRBV15 and TRBJ2-7 gives the whole variable domain DAMVIQNPRYQVTQFGKPVTLSCSQTLNHNVMYWYQQKSSQAPKLLFHYYDKDFNNEADTPDNFQSRRPNTSFCFLDIRSPGLGDTAMYLCATSREREYEQYFGPGTRLTVT.